These 8 T cell receptor beta chains share one sample of origin, sequenced in a study of shared clonotypes between healthy human individuals. Produced via immunoSEQ multiplex PCR; TCRdb's table is partial and in-frame only. The sample lists approximately 1,500,000 clones, 95% to 99% occurring once. The sample comprised naive CD4+ T cells sorted from blood. The subset denotes: CD45RA+ positively selected. These receptors all stem from a man aged 30 to 45 in good health.

The chain employs TRBV5-5 and TRBJ1-2; no reliable D call. Looked up from germline, CDR1 is SGHKS and CDR2 is YYEKEE (reference sequence). V lost 5 bases to trimming and J lost 3 bases, with 17 bases between them. This CDR3 comprises 15 residues. CDR3 DNA: TGTGCCAGCAGTTTCGGGGAAAGACCCGACTATGGCTACACCTTC. Its protein is CASSFGERPDYGYTF.

V is TRBV30 and J is TRBJ1-3; the D gene is possibly TRBD1 (5 bases). V lost 5 bases, J lost 7 bases, and 15 bases lay in between. CDR1 is GTSNPN, CDR2 SVGIG, per germline (reference sequence). The CDR3 sequence is 13 residues long. CDR3 sequence: CAWEGQVGNTIYF. In DNA form, the CDR3 reads TGTGCCTGGGAGGGGCAGGTCGGCAACACCATATATTTT.

This chain connects TRBV2 to TRBJ2-1; 7 nucleotides line up with TRBD2. The CDR3 covers 14 residues. V shed 8 bases, J shed 10 bases, and the junction held 14 bases outside the gene matches. CDR1 is SNHLY, CDR2 FYNNEI, per germline. CDR3 amino acids: CASSGGSFSWEQFF. CDR3 nucleotides: TGTGCCAGCTCGGGCGGGAGCTTTTCGTGGGAGCAGTTCTTC. The full variable domain, in which reference TRBV2 and TRBJ2-1 provide the parts outside the CDR3, is EPEVTQTPSHQVTQMGQEVILRCVPISNHLYFYWYRQILGQKVEFLVSFYNNEISEKSEIFDDQFSVERPDGSNFTLKIRSTKLEDSAMYFCASSGGSFSWEQFFGPGTRLTVL.

The chain carries TRBV4-3 and TRBJ2-7; tentatively, D is TRBD1 (6 bases). Germline loops: CDR1 LGHNA, CDR2 YSLEER. Trimming pared 5 bases from V and 1 base from J, leaving 12 bases between. This CDR3 has 14 residues. The CDR3 spells CASSKMDSSYEQYF. The CDR3 DNA sequence: TGCGCCAGCAGCAAAATGGACAGTTCCTACGAGCAGTACTTC.

The chain couples TRBV5-1 to TRBJ2-5; 9 positions match TRBD2. The CDR3 totals 14 residues. CDR1 is SGHRS, CDR2 YFSETQ, per germline. Losses at the gene ends were 6 bases for V and 9 bases for J; bases not matched to a gene: 12. The CDR3 protein is CASKPEASGTPQYF. Here the CDR3 DNA reads TGCGCCAGCAAACCAGAGGCTAGCGGGACCCCCCAGTACTTC.

V gene TRBV18 combines with J gene TRBJ2-1; TRBD2 agrees at 12 bases. CDR1 is KGHSH, CDR2 LQKENI, per germline. This CDR3 is 17 amino acids long. The V and J ends lost 4 bases and 2 bases, in that order; junction bases with no gene match: 6. CDR3 bases: TGTGCCAGCTCACTACGGACTAGCGGGATCACCTACAATGAGCAGTTCTTC. This sequence encodes CASSLRTSGITYNEQFF.

This clone showed up just once. The rearrangement links TRBV28 to TRBJ2-1; 10 bases are shared with TRBD2. This CDR3 has 16 residues. J gave up 2 bases and V 4 bases, and 5 bases lay outside the gene matches. CDR1 MDHEN and CDR2 SYDVKM come from the germline V gene. The CDR3 reads CASSSLAGETYNEQFF. The CDR3 DNA reads as TGTGCCAGCAGTTCTCTAGCGGGAGAAACCTACAATGAGCAGTTCTTC.

This clone has just one count. The gene calls are TRBV19 and TRBJ1-1; unclear D gene. The CDR3 has 15 amino acids. The V end was cut by 7 bases, the J end by 0 bases, with 15 bases between. Germline assignment: CDR1 LNHDA and CDR2 SQIVND (reference sequence). The CDR3 here is CASMRGRLLNTEAFF. The CDR3 DNA follows: TGTGCCAGTATGCGGGGAAGACTGTTGAACACTGAAGCTTTCTTT.